Detailed here is one T cell receptor beta chain. These data come from a study of blood T cell repertoires in COVID-19. About the research overall: T cells, B-cell-depleted T cells, or PBMCs supplied cDNA or gDNA.

The method was immunoSEQ multiplex PCR; TCRdb's version includes in-frame clones alone and lacks a portion of them. Of approximately 90,000 clones listed, roughly 84% were seen once; the top ten hold more than 25%. V lost 4 bases and J lost 4; bases outside the gene matches: 7. Germline V gene sequence: CDR1 LGHNA, CDR2 YSLEER. This CDR3 has 15 amino acids. Specimen: peripheral blood. V gene TRBV4-3 combines with J gene TRBJ1-2; TRBD1 matches at 9 bases. The source of this sequence is a woman over 75 with active or convalescent COVID-19. CDR3 nucleotides: TGCGCCAGCAGCCCGGGACAGGGTGGATCCTATGGCTACACCTTC. Amino acids: CASSPGQGGSYGYTF.